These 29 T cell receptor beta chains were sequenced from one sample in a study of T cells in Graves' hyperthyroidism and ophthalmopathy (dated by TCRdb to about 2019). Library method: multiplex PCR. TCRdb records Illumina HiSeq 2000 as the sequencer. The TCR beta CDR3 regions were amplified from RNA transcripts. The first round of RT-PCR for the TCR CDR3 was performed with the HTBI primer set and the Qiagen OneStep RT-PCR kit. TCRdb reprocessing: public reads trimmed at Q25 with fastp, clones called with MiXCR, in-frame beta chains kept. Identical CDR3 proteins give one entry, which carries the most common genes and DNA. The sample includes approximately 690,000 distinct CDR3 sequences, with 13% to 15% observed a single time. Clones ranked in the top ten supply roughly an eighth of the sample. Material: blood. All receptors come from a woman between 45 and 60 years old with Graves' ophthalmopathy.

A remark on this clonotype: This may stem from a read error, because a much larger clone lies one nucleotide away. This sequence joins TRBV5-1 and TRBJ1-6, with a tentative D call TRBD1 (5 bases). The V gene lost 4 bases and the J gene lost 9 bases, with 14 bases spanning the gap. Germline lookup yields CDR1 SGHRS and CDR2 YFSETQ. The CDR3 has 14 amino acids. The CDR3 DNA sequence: TGCGCCAGCAGCGGCGGGGCAGCGACTTCACCCCTCCACTTT. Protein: CASSGGAATSPLHF.

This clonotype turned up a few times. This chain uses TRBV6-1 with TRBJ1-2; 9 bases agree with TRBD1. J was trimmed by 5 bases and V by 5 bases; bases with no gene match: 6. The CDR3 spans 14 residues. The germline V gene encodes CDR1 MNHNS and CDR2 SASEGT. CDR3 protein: CASSTLQGAYGYTF. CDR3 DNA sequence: TGTGCCAGCAGTACCTTACAGGGGGCGTATGGCTACACCTTC.

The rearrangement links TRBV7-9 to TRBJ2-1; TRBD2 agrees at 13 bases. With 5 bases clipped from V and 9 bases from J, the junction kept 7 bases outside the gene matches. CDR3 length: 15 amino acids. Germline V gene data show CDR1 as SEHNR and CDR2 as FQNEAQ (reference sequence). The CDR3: CASSRGLAGPSEQFF. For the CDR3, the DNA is TGTGCCAGCAGCCGGGGACTAGCGGGACCCAGTGAGCAGTTCTTC.

The CDR3 DNA is TGTGCCAGCAGTTACGGCCAACAGGGGGATTATGGCTACACCTTC. Its translation: CASSYGQQGDYGYTF. The chain carries TRBV6-6 and TRBJ1-2; 8 nucleotides agree with TRBD1. Germline V gene data show CDR1 as MNHNY and CDR2 as SVGAGI (reference sequence). The CDR3 totals 15 residues. The ends lost 2 bases at V and 5 bases at J; junction bases unmatched: 7.

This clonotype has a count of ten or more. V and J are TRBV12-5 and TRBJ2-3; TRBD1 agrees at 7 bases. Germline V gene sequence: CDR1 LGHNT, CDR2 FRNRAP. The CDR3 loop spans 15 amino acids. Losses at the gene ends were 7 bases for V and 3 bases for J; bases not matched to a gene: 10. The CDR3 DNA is TGTGCTAGTGCCCAACAGGGGATGAAGACAGATACGCAGTATTTT. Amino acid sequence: CASAQQGMKTDTQYF.

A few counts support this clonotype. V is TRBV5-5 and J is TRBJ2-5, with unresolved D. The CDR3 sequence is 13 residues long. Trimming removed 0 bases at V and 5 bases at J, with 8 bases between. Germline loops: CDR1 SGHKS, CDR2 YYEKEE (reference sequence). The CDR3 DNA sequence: TGTGCCAGCAGCTTGGTTCATTGGGAGACCCAGTACTTC. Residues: CASSLVHWETQYF.

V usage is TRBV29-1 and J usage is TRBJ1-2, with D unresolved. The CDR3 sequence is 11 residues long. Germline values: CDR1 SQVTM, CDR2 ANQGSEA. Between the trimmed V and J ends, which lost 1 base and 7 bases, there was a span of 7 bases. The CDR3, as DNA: TGCAGCGTTGAAGGGCGAGGTGGCTACACCTTC. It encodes CSVEGRGGYTF.

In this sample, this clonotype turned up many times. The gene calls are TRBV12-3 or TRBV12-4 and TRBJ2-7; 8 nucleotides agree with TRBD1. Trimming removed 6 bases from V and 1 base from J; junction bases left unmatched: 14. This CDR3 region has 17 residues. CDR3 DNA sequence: TGTGCCAGCAGCCGGGGACAGGCTCTAAGAAATTCCTACGAGCAGTACTTC. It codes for CASSRGQALRNSYEQYF.

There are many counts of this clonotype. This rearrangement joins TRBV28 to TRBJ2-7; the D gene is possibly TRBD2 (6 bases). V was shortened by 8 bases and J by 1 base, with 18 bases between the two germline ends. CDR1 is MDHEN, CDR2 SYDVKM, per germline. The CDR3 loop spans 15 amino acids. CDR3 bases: TGTGCCAGCGGGGGGAGCAGAGGAGGGTCCTACGAGCAGTACTTC. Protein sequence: CASGGSRGGSYEQYF.

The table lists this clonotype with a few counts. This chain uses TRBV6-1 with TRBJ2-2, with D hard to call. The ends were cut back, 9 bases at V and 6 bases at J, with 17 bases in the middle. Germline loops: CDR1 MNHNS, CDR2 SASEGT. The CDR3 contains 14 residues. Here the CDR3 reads CASTVVGFSGELFF. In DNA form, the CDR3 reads TGTGCCAGTACGGTGGTGGGGTTTTCCGGGGAGCTGTTTTTT.

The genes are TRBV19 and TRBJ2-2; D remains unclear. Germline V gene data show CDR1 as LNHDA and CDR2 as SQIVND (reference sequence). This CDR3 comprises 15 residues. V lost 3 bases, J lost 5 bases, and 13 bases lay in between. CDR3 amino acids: CASSIPFIRTGELFF. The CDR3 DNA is TGTGCCAGTAGTATCCCTTTTATTCGGACCGGGGAGCTGTTTTTT.

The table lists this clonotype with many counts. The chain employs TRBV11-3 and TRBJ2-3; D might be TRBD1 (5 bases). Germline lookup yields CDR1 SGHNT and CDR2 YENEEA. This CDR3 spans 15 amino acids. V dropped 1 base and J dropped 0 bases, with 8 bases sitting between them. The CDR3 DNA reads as TGTGCCAGCAGCTTAGGACAGTCTAGCACAGATACGCAGTATTTT. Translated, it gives CASSLGQSSTDTQYF. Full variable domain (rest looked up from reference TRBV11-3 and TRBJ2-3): EAGVVQSPRYKIIEKKQPVAFWCNPISGHNTLYWYLQNLGQGPELLIRYENEEAVDDSQLPKDRFSAERLKGVDSTLKIQPAELGDSAVYLCASSLGQSSTDTQYFGPGTRLTVL.

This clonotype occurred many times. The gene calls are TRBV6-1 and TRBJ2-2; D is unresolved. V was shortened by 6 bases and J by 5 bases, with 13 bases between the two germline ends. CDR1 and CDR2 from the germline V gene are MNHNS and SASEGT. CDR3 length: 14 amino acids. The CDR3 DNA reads TGTGCCAGCAGCCCAATACGACGGACCGGGGAGCTGTTTTTT. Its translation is CASSPIRRTGELFF.

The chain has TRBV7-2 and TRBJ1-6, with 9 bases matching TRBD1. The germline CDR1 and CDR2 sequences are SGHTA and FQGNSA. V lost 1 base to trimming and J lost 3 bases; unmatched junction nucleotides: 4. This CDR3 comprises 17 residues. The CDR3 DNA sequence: TGTGCCAGCAGCTTAGTTTCGACAGGGGGCTATAATTCACCCCTCCACTTT. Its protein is CASSLVSTGGYNSPLHF.

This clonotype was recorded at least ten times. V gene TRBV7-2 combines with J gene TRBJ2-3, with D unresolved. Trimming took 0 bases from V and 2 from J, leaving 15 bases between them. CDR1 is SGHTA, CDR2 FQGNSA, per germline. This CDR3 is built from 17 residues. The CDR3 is CASSLAWAEALTDTQYF. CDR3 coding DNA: TGTGCCAGCAGCTTAGCCTGGGCAGAAGCCCTCACAGATACGCAGTATTTT.

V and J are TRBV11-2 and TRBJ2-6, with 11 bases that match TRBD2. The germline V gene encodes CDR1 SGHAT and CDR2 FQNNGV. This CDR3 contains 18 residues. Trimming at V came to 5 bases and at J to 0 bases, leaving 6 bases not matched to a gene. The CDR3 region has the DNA TGTGCCAGCAGCCCCCTAGCGGGAGGTCGCTCTGGGGCCAACGTCCTGACTTTC. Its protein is CASSPLAGGRSGANVLTF.

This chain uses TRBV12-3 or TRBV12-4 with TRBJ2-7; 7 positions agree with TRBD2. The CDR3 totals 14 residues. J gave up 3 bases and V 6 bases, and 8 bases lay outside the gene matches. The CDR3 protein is CASRDSRGVYEQYF. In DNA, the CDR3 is TGTGCCAGCAGAGACTCCCGGGGGGTCTACGAGCAGTACTTC.

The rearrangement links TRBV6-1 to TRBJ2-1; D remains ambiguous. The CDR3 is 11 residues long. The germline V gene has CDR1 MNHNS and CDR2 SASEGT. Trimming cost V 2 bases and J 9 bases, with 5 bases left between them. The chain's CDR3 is CASSELAEQFF. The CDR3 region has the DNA TGTGCCAGCAGTGAATTAGCTGAGCAGTTCTTC.

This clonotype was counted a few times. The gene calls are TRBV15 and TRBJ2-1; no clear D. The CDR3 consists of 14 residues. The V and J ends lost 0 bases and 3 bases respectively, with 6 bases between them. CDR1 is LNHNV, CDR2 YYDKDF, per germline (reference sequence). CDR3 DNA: TGTGCCACCAGCAGAGATGCACACTACAATGAGCAGTTCTTC. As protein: CATSRDAHYNEQFF.

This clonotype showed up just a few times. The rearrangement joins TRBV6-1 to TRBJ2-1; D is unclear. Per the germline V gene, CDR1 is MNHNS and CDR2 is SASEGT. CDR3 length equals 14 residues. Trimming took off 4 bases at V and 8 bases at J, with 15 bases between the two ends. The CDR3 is CASSVPHVNYEQFF. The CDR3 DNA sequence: TGTGCCAGCAGTGTACCTCATGTCAACTATGAGCAGTTCTTC.

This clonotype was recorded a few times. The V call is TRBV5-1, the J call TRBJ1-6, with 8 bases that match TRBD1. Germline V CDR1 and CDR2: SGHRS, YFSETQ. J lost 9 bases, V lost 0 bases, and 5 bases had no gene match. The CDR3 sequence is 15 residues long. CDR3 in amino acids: CASSLGGQGGSPLHF. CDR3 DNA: TGCGCCAGCAGCTTGGGCGGACAGGGTGGTTCACCCCTCCACTTT. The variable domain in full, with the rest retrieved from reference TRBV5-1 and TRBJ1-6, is KAGVTQTPRYLIKTRGQQVTLSCSPISGHRSVSWYQQTPGQGLQFLFEYFSETQRNKGNFPGRFSGRQFSNSRSEMNVSTLELGDSALYLCASSLGGQGGSPLHFGNGTRLTVT.

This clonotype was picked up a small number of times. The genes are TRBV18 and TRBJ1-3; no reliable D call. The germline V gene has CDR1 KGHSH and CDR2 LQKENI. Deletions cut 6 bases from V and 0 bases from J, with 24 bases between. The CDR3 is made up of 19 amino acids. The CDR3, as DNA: TGTGCCAGCTCTACATTAGAAAATTTACTACGAGTCTCTGGAAACACCATATATTTT. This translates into CASSTLENLLRVSGNTIYF.

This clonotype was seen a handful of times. This CDR3 is CASSKGSYGYTF. The CDR3 DNA reads TGTGCCAGTAGTAAGGGCTCCTATGGCTACACCTTC. The chain couples TRBV19 to TRBJ1-2; D not certain. Trimming left V 4 bases short and J 4 bases short, with 7 bases between. Germline CDR1 reads LNHDA; CDR2 reads SQIVND (reference sequence). CDR3 size: 12 residues.

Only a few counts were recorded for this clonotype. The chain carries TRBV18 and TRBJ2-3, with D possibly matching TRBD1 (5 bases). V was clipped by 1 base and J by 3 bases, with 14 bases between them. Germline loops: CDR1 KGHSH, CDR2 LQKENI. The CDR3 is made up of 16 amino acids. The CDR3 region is CASSPQGIGFTDTQYF. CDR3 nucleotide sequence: TGTGCCAGCTCACCACAGGGGATCGGCTTTACAGATACGCAGTATTTT.

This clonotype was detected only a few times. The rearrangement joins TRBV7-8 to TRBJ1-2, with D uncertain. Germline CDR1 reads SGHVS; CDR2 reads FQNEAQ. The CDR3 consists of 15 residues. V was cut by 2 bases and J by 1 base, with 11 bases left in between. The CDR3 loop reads CASSLTKSDNYGYTF. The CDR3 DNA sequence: TGTGCCAGCAGCTTAACGAAGTCTGATAACTATGGCTACACCTTC.

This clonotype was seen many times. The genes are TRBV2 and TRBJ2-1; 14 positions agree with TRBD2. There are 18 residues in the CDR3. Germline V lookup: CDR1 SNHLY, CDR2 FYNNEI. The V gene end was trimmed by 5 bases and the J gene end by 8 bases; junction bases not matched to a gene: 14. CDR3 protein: CASSLRFGLAGGTHEQFF. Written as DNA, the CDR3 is TGTGCCAGCAGTCTTCGGTTTGGACTAGCGGGAGGAACCCATGAGCAGTTCTTC.

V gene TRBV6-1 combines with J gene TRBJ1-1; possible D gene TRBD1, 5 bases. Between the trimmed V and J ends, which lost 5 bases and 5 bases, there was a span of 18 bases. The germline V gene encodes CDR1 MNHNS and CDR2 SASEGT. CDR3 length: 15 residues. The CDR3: CASSRQKHSSTEAFF. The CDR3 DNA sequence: TGTGCCAGCAGTCGACAGAAACATTCTTCAACTGAAGCTTTCTTT.

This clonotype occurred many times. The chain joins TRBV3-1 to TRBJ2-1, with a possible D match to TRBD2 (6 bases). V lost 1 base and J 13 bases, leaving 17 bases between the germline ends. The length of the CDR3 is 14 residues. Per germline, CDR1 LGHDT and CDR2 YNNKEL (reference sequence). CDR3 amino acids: CASSQVISGTPQFF. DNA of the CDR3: TGTGCCAGCAGCCAAGTTATCTCCGGGACTCCTCAGTTCTTC.

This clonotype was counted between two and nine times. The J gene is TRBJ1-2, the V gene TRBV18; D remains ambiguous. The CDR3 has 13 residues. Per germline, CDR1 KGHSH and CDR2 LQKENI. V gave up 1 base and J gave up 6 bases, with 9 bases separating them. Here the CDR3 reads CASSPQGLNGYTF. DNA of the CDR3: TGTGCCAGCTCACCACAGGGCTTAAATGGCTACACCTTC.